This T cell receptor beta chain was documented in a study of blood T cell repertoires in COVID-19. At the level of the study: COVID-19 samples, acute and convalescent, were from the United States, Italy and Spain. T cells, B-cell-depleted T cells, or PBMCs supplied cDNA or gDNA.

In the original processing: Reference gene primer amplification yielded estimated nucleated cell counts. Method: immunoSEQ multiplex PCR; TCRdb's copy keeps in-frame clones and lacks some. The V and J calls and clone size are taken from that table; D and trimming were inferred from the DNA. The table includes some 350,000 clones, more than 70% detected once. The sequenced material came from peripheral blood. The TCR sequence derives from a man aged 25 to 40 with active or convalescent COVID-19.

CDR3 nucleotides: TGTGCCAGCAGTTCCCCAGGTAGCGGGAGATACGAGCAGTACTTC. Translation gives CASSSPGSGRYEQYF. This sequence joins TRBV28 and TRBJ2-7; 9 bases agree with TRBD2. With V trimmed by 4 bases and J by 4 bases, 8 bases remained unmatched. Germline loops: CDR1 MDHEN, CDR2 SYDVKM. This CDR3 is 15 amino acids long.